The next 21 T cell receptor beta chains were all read from a single sample in a study of T cells in Graves' hyperthyroidism and ophthalmopathy. Amplified TCR beta CDR3 regions derived from RNA transcripts. First-round RT-PCR of the TCR CDR3 relied on the HTBI primer set. One entry per CDR3 protein results from TCRdb running MiXCR on the multiplex PCR reads. Among around 300,000 distinct CDR3 sequences listed, approximately 13% were seen once. Material for sequencing was blood. These receptors were collected from a woman aged 25 to 39 with Graves' hyperthyroidism.

The table lists this clonotype with many counts. V and J are TRBV25-1 and TRBJ2-7; TRBD1 agrees at 8 bases. V lost 4 bases, J lost 3 bases, and 5 bases stayed unmatched. CDR1 is MGHDK, CDR2 SYGVNS, per germline. There are 14 residues in the CDR3. The CDR3 nucleotides are TGTGCCAGCAGTGGACAGGGGAGAGGCTACGAGCAGTACTTC. Protein product: CASSGQGRGYEQYF.

This clonotype was counted ten times or more. DNA for the CDR3: TGTGCCAGCAGTGGGACAGGGGGGGCCTACAATGAGCAGTTCTTC. Translation gives CASSGTGGAYNEQFF. The V call is TRBV12-3 or TRBV12-4, the J call TRBJ2-1; 11 positions match TRBD1. The CDR3 spans 15 residues. Losses at the gene ends were 5 bases for V and 2 bases for J; bases not matched to a gene: 2.

CDR3 loop: CASSPDLGNEQFF. The CDR3 nucleotides are TGTGCCAGCAGCCCCGACTTGGGCAATGAGCAGTTCTTC. The chain employs TRBV11-1 and TRBJ2-1; D unclear. The germline gives CDR1 SGHAT, CDR2 FQDESV (reference sequence). The CDR3 length is 13 residues. Trimming shortened V by 5 bases and J by 6 bases, and 11 bases separated the two germline ends.

The chain employs TRBV10-3 and TRBJ1-2, with 7 bases matching TRBD1. Germline values: CDR1 ENHRY, CDR2 SYGVKD. The V and J ends lost 6 bases and 13 bases, in that order; junction bases with no gene match: 8. The CDR3 has 11 residues. The CDR3 coding sequence is TGTGCCATCAGCCGACAGGGTAGTGGCACCTTC. This gives the protein CAISRQGSGTF.

At least ten counts were recorded for this clonotype. V usage is TRBV29-1 and J usage is TRBJ2-5; the D is unclear. CDR3 length: 14 residues. Germline V gives CDR1 SQVTM, CDR2 ANQGSEA. The V end lost 4 bases, the J end lost 0 bases, and 12 bases lay between the germline ends. The CDR3 DNA is TGCAGCGTTGCTGGGGATAGGCACCAAGAGACCCAGTACTTC. Its protein is CSVAGDRHQETQYF.

At least ten counts were recorded for this clonotype. This chain joins TRBV18 and TRBJ2-1, with 11 bases fitting TRBD2. Germline V gene sequence: CDR1 KGHSH, CDR2 LQKENI. This CDR3 spans 16 amino acids. V was clipped by 4 bases and J by 7 bases; unmatched bases: 9. CDR3 bases: TGTGCCAGCTCACTCGCGACTAGCGGGACGAGTAATGAGCAGTTCTTC. Protein: CASSLATSGTSNEQFF.

This clonotype has a count of ten or more. This chain joins TRBV28 and TRBJ2-7; 10 bases align to TRBD1. Germline values: CDR1 MDHEN, CDR2 SYDVKM. The V gene end was trimmed by 4 bases and the J gene end by 5 bases; junction bases not matched to a gene: 8. The CDR3 has 15 residues. CDR3 in DNA: TGTGCCAGCAGTTACCAGGGGACAGGGGAACACGAGCAGTACTTC. It is translated as CASSYQGTGEHEQYF.

This clonotype has just a few counts. V usage is TRBV6-2 or TRBV6-3 and J usage is TRBJ2-5, with TRBD2 as a possible D gene (5 bases). Looked up from germline, CDR1 is MNHEY and CDR2 is SVGEGT. Trimming pared 5 bases from V and 5 bases from J, leaving 15 bases between. The CDR3 sequence is 14 residues long. The CDR3 nucleotides are TGTGCCAGCAGTCACGAGGGTGGCGGGGAGACCCAGTACTTC. It specifies CASSHEGGGETQYF.

CDR3 in DNA: TGTGCCAGCAGTTGGGACAGGGATTACTCTGGAAACACCATATATTTT. Residues: CASSWDRDYSGNTIYF. The gene calls are TRBV6-5 and TRBJ1-3, with 9 bases lining up with TRBD1. Germline CDR1 reads MNHEY; CDR2 reads SVGAGI. The CDR3 length is 16 residues. V lost 4 bases and J lost 0; bases outside the gene matches: 4.

The chain has TRBV4-2 and TRBJ2-5; D is ambiguous. Looked up from germline, CDR1 is LGHNA and CDR2 is YNFKEQ. The length of the CDR3 is 16 residues. V lost 2 bases and J lost 3, with 16 bases in between. CDR3 sequence (DNA): TGTGCCAGCAGCCAAAATGTAGCCACGTCAAAAGAGACCCAGTACTTC. Protein sequence: CASSQNVATSKETQYF.

V gene TRBV7-2 combines with J gene TRBJ1-2; 9 nucleotides line up with TRBD1. The CDR3 runs 16 residues. V was pared by 5 bases and J by 9 bases, with 16 bases of the junction left unmatched. Looked up from germline, CDR1 is SGHTA and CDR2 is FQGNSA. CDR3 protein: CASSAGTGWGPRSYTF. The CDR3 DNA reads TGTGCCAGCAGCGCCGGGACAGGGTGGGGTCCGAGAAGCTACACCTTC. The full variable domain, in which reference TRBV7-2 and TRBJ1-2 provide the parts outside the CDR3, is GAGVSQSPSNKVTEKGKDVELRCDPISGHTALYWYRQSLGQGLEFLIYFQGNSAPDKSGLPSDRFSAERTGGSVSTLTIQRTQQEDSAVYLCASSAGTGWGPRSYTFGSGTRLTVV.

This clonotype was seen ten or more times. This chain uses TRBV28 with TRBJ2-7; 7 bases map to TRBD2. CDR1 MDHEN and CDR2 SYDVKM come from the germline V gene. This CDR3 has 12 residues. Here the CDR3 DNA reads TGTGCAAGTGGTCTAGCGGATTACGAGCAGTACTTC. It codes for CASGLADYEQYF. The full variable domain, its missing parts supplied by reference TRBV28 and TRBJ2-7, is DVKVTQSSRYLVKRTGEKVFLECVQDMDHENMFWYRQDPGLGLRLIYFSYDVKMKEKGDIPEGYSVSREKKERFSLILESASTNQTSMYLCASGLADYEQYFGPGTRLTVT.

This clonotype was observed many times. The chain links TRBV7-9 to TRBJ2-3, with D tentatively TRBD1 or TRBD2 (5 bases each). CDR3 size: 14 residues. Trimming stripped 10 bases from V and 0 bases from J, with 14 bases between. Per germline, CDR1 SEHNR and CDR2 FQNEAQ (reference sequence). The CDR3 DNA reads as TGTGCCACCGGGGACGGCGGGAGCACAGATACGCAGTATTTT. This codes for CATGDGGSTDTQYF.

This clonotype was picked up many times. The rearrangement joins TRBV20-1 to TRBJ2-1; D is perhaps TRBD1 (5 bases). This CDR3 has 14 amino acids. Germline V CDR1 and CDR2: DFQATT, SNEGSKA (reference sequence). Deletions cut 3 bases from V and 6 bases from J, with 15 bases between. CDR3 DNA sequence: TGCAGTGCTAGGTCCAGGGAAGTAGGCAATGAGCAGTTCTTC. As protein: CSARSREVGNEQFF.

This clonotype was seen many times. The genes are TRBV20-1 and TRBJ2-4; 9 bases are a match to TRBD1. V trimming: 5 bases; J trimming: 0 bases; junction bases outside the gene matches: 11. Germline values: CDR1 DFQATT, CDR2 SNEGSKA (reference sequence). The CDR3 is 17 amino acids. The CDR3: CSAPGTGPTVAKNIQYF. The CDR3 nucleotides are TGCAGTGCTCCCGGGACAGGGCCCACCGTAGCCAAAAACATTCAGTACTTC.

This clonotype was seen repeatedly, ten times or more. The chain recombines TRBV11-2 with TRBJ1-1; maybe TRBD1 (5 bases). Germline-derived CDR1 and CDR2 are SGHAT and FQNNGV. The germline V and J ends were trimmed by 5 bases and 3 bases, with 16 bases remaining between them. The CDR3 extends over 15 amino acids. CDR3: CASSKIRGAHTEAFF. Written as DNA, the CDR3 is TGTGCCAGCAGCAAGATCCGAGGGGCTCACACTGAAGCTTTCTTT. Using reference TRBV11-2 and TRBJ1-1 for the parts outside the CDR3, the full variable domain is EAGVAQSPRYKIIEKRQSVAFWCNPISGHATLYWYQQILGQGPKLLIQFQNNGVVDDSQLPKDRFSAERLKGVDSTLKIQPAKLEDSAVYLCASSKIRGAHTEAFFGQGTRLTVV.

For this clonotype: Since a much larger clone is just one base distant, this may be a read error. The rearrangement uses TRBV2 and TRBJ2-6, with 8 bases that match TRBD1. The length of the CDR3 is 18 residues. Germline values: CDR1 SNHLY, CDR2 FYNNEI. V gave up 4 bases and J gave up 3 bases; unmatched junction bases: 11. The CDR3 nucleotides are TGTGCCAGCAGTGGGACCAGGGGGCATGATTTTGGGGCCAACGTCCTGACTTTC. Its translation: CASSGTRGHDFGANVLTF.

This chain connects TRBV5-1 to TRBJ1-3; tentatively, D is TRBD1 (5 bases). Trimming left V 4 bases short and J 4 bases short, with 12 bases between. CDR3 length equals 14 residues. Germline CDR1 reads SGHRS; CDR2 reads YFSETQ. In DNA form, the CDR3 reads TGCGCCAGCAGCCTAGGGACGCGAGGAAACACCATATATTTT. Its protein product is CASSLGTRGNTIYF. Combining the CDR3 with reference TRBV5-1 and TRBJ1-3 gives the whole variable domain KAGVTQTPRYLIKTRGQQVTLSCSPISGHRSVSWYQQTPGQGLQFLFEYFSETQRNKGNFPGRFSGRQFSNSRSEMNVSTLELGDSALYLCASSLGTRGNTIYFGEGSWLTVV.

The chain recombines TRBV20-1 with TRBJ2-4; perhaps D is TRBD1 or TRBD2 (6 bases each). Trimming pared 5 bases from V and 9 bases from J, leaving 20 bases between. CDR1 is DFQATT, CDR2 SNEGSKA, per germline (reference sequence). This CDR3 spans 14 amino acids. The CDR3 coding sequence is TGCAGTGCTGGGAGACAGGAGGAGGGAACCATTCAGTACTTC. Amino acid sequence: CSAGRQEEGTIQYF.

Comments on this clonotype: A much larger clone differs from this one at a single base, so this may be a read error. V usage is TRBV28 and J usage is TRBJ2-5, with a weak D call TRBD2 (5 bases). The germline gives CDR1 MDHEN, CDR2 SYDVKM. The CDR3 length is 15 residues. As DNA, the CDR3 is TGTGCCACCAGTTCCCTGGCGGAGGACCAAGAGACCCAGTACTTC. Amino acids: CATSSLAEDQETQYF.

This clonotype was seen many times. The chain employs TRBV29-1 and TRBJ2-3; a possible D gene is TRBD1 (6 bases). The CDR3 consists of 13 residues. CDR1 and CDR2 (germline): SQVTM, ANQGSEA. V was shortened by 4 bases and J by 6 bases, with 14 bases between the two germline ends. CDR3 sequence reads: CSVANPRGDTQYF. The CDR3 region has the DNA TGCAGCGTTGCCAACCCTAGGGGGGATACGCAGTATTTT.